This TCR beta chain was sequenced during a study of OX40 agonist ivuxolimab in advanced cancers. About the research overall: One patient with hepatocellular carcinoma and two with cutaneous melanoma, three in all, had partial responses. Study-wide results and limits: People who partly responded at 0.1-3.0 mg/kg had some of the least clonal expansion seen. CD8+ T cells showed, on average, more clonal expansion than CD4+ cells. Clonal expansion by week 6 occurred in CD4+ and CD8+ blood T cells (at 0.1 to 3.0 mg/kg).

A remark on this clone: The antigen is unknown.

Germline CDR1 is MNHEY and CDR2 is SMNVEV (reference sequence). The CDR3 is 17 amino acids. Trimming left V 2 bases short and J 1 base short, with 14 bases between. Repertoires were generated with immunoSEQ multiplex PCR, while TCRdb's copy carries only in-frame clones and drops some. The table shows some 62,000 clones, with 79% occurring only once. The chain carries TRBV27 and TRBJ2-2; D might be TRBD1 (6 bases). The sequence was collected from an adult with an advanced solid tumor such as melanoma, head and neck, liver or kidney cancer. Sample: CD4+ or CD8+ T cells sorted from blood, taken in a trial of the OX40 agonist ivuxolimab. The CDR3 DNA reads TGTGCCAGCAGTTTAATTAGGACGGGACAGAACACCGGGGAGCTGTTTTTT. Its protein is CASSLIRTGQNTGELFF.